The 6 T cell receptor beta chains presented below share a single source sample, sequenced in a study of OX40 agonist ivuxolimab in advanced cancers. The repertoire was sequenced with immunoSEQ multiplex PCR; TCRdb's copy has only in-frame clones and lacks some. Of over 95,000 clones listed, 91% are singletons. The specimen comprised CD4+ or CD8+ T cells sorted from blood, sampled in a trial of the OX40 agonist ivuxolimab. These receptors all come from an adult with an advanced solid tumor such as melanoma, head and neck, liver or kidney cancer.

DNA of the CDR3: TGTGCCAGCAGACCATTCTCTAGCGGGAGGAACACCGGGGAGCTGTTTTTT. It is translated as CASRPFSSGRNTGELFF. The genes are TRBV28 and TRBJ2-2; TRBD2 matches at 10 bases. Germline CDR1 reads MDHEN; CDR2 reads SYDVKM. There are 17 residues in the CDR3. J lost 1 base, V lost 6 bases, and 8 bases had no gene match.

The chain recombines TRBV28 with TRBJ2-6; 7 bases map to TRBD2. The CDR3 totals 15 residues. V shed 7 bases and J 3 bases; nucleotides not matched to a gene: 6. Germline V gene data show CDR1 as MDHEN and CDR2 as SYDVKM. This CDR3 reads CASTSGGGGANVLTF. The CDR3 DNA sequence: TGTGCCAGCACTTCGGGGGGTGGTGGGGCCAACGTCCTGACTTTC.

The sample holds one count of this clone. The V gene is TRBV7-2, the J gene TRBJ2-7; TRBD2 might be the D (6 bases). The ends were cut back, 8 bases at V and 7 bases at J, with 21 bases in the middle. The germline V gene has CDR1 SGHTA and CDR2 FQGNSA. The CDR3 totals 14 residues. The CDR3 is CASQAQVGGGEQYF. CDR3 nucleotides: TGTGCCAGCCAGGCCCAGGTGGGGGGTGGGGAGCAGTACTTC.

The rearrangement uses TRBV7-9 and TRBJ2-2; tentative D call: TRBD2 (5 bases). From germline, CDR1 is SEHNR and CDR2 FQNEAQ (reference sequence). This CDR3 region has 13 residues. V gave up 2 bases and J gave up 4 bases, with 5 bases separating them. The DNA for the CDR3 is TGTGCCAGCAGCTTAACTAGCACCGGGGAGCTGTTTTTT. It codes for CASSLTSTGELFF.

V usage is TRBV2 and J usage is TRBJ2-3; no firm D call. This CDR3 spans 15 amino acids. V lost 9 bases, J lost 4 bases, and 20 bases lay in between. Germline CDR1 is SNHLY and CDR2 is FYNNEI. The chain's CDR3 is CASAGSHVGSDTQYF. The DNA of the CDR3 is TGTGCCAGTGCCGGGTCTCACGTTGGATCAGATACGCAGTATTTT.

This sequence joins TRBV19 and TRBJ2-7, with 8 bases that match TRBD1. CDR3 length equals 14 residues. The germline gives CDR1 LNHDA, CDR2 SQIVND (reference sequence). V lost 5 bases to trimming and J lost 3 bases; unmatched junction nucleotides: 6. The CDR3: CASSLRQGLYEQYF. CDR3 DNA sequence: TGTGCCAGTAGTCTCAGACAGGGGCTCTACGAGCAGTACTTC.